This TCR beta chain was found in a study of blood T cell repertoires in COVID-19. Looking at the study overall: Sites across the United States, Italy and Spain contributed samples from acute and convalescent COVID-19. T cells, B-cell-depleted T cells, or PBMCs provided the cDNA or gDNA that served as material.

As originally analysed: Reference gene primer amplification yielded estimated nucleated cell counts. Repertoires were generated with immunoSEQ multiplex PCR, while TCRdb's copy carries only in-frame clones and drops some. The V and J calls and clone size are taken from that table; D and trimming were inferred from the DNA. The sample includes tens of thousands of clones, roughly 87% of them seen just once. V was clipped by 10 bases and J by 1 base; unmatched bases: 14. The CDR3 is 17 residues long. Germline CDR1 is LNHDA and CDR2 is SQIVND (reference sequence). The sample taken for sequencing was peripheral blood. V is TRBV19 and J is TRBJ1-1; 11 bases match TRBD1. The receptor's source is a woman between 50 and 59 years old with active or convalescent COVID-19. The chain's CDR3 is CATLLRTGGGGNTEAFF. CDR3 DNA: TGTGCCACCCTACTACGGACAGGGGGCGGGGGGAACACTGAAGCTTTCTTT. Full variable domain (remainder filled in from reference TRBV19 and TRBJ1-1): DGGITQSPKYLFRKEGQNVTLSCEQNLNHDAMYWYRQDPGQGLRLIYYSQIVNDFQKGDIAEGYSVSREKKESFPLTVTSAQKNPTAFYLCATLLRTGGGGNTEAFFGQGTRLTVV.